The 11 T cell receptor beta chains below all came from one sample that was sequenced in a study of blood T cell repertoires in COVID-19. TCRdb's copy holds only in-frame clones and misses some; the assay was immunoSEQ multiplex PCR. Found here are 50,000 to 80,000 clones, around 82% of them singletons; the top ten hold approximately 15%. Material for sequencing was peripheral blood. The receptor source for this set is a man in his sixties with COVID-19, enrolled during active disease.

This chain uses TRBV7-3 with TRBJ1-2; TRBD1 matches 8 bases. Germline lookup yields CDR1 SGHTA and CDR2 FQGTGA. The J segment lost 6 bases and the V segment lost 2 bases, leaving 8 bases of the junction unmatched. The length of the CDR3 is 15 residues. In DNA, the CDR3 is TGTGCCAGCAGCTTACACCAGGGGGCGCATAATGGCTACACCTTC. As protein: CASSLHQGAHNGYTF.

This clone appeared once. This chain connects TRBV29-1 to TRBJ2-5, with TRBD1 identical over 8 bases. Germline V CDR1 and CDR2: SQVTM, ANQGSEA. J was trimmed by 5 bases and V by 7 bases; bases with no gene match: 12. The CDR3 runs 14 residues. The CDR3 DNA sequence: TGCAGCGGGGTTAGACAGGGGATTTATGAGACCCAGTACTTC. It translates to CSGVRQGIYETQYF.

The chain employs TRBV30 and TRBJ2-6; the D is unclear. This CDR3 spans 13 amino acids. The germline V gene has CDR1 GTSNPN and CDR2 SVGIG (reference sequence). V lost 3 bases, J lost 3 bases, and 6 bases lay in between. Here the CDR3 DNA reads TGTGCCTGGAGGAGTAATGGGGCCAACGTCCTGACTTTC. Protein sequence: CAWRSNGANVLTF. The variable domain in full, completed from reference TRBV30 and TRBJ2-6, reads SQTIHQWPATLVQPVGSPLSLECTVEGTSNPNLYWYRQAAGRGLQLLFYSVGIGQISSEVPQNLSASRPQDRQFILSSKKLLLSDSGFYLCAWRSNGANVLTFGAGSRLTVL.

This CDR3 is CASSLTSRGETQYF. CDR3 sequence (DNA): TGTGCCAGCAGCTTGACTAGCCGCGGGGAGACCCAGTACTTC. The chain links TRBV5-5 to TRBJ2-5; D is possibly TRBD2 (6 bases). This CDR3 is built from 14 residues. The germline gives CDR1 SGHKS, CDR2 YYEKEE (reference sequence). The germline V and J ends were trimmed by 1 base and 5 bases, with 12 bases remaining between them.

The chain carries TRBV10-1 and TRBJ2-2; D is unresolved. The CDR3 is 13 residues long. The V end was cut by 6 bases, the J end by 1 base, with 6 bases between. Per the germline V gene, CDR1 is WNHNN and CDR2 is SYGVQD (reference sequence). CDR3 sequence reads: CASRTGNTGELFF. CDR3 sequence (DNA): TGCGCCAGCAGAACCGGGAACACCGGGGAGCTGTTTTTT.

The rearrangement links TRBV11-3 to TRBJ1-6; no clear D gene. The germline CDR1 and CDR2 sequences are SGHNT and YENEEA. V was pared by 3 bases and J by 7 bases, with 10 bases between. The CDR3 has 14 amino acids. CDR3 in amino acids: CASSFYSGNSPLHF. CDR3 sequence (DNA): TGTGCCAGCAGCTTTTATAGCGGGAATTCACCCCTCCACTTT.

CDR3 protein: CASSLSGQRNEQFF. CDR3 bases: TGCGCCAGCAGCTTATCGGGACAGAGGAATGAGCAGTTCTTC. This chain joins TRBV5-1 and TRBJ2-1; 7 positions match TRBD1. Germline CDR1 is SGHRS and CDR2 is YFSETQ. With 2 bases clipped from V and 7 bases from J, the junction kept 6 bases outside the gene matches. CDR3 length equals 14 residues.

The rearrangement links TRBV2 to TRBJ2-7; maybe TRBD1 (6 bases). CDR1 and CDR2 (germline): SNHLY, FYNNEI. The length of the CDR3 is 12 residues. V lost 10 bases and J lost 3, with 13 bases in between. The CDR3 here is CAIAQGNYEQYF. DNA of the CDR3: TGTGCCATCGCACAGGGTAACTACGAGCAGTACTTC.

The chain employs TRBV3-1 (or the pseudogene TRBV3-2) and TRBJ1-6, with 7 bases aligning to TRBD1. The CDR3 contains 15 residues. Germline-derived CDR1 and CDR2 are LGHDT and YNNKEL (reference sequence). V gave up 4 bases and J gave up 10 bases; unmatched junction bases: 10. The chain's CDR3 is CASSLGQGVQSPLHF. The CDR3 DNA sequence: TGTGCCAGCAGCCTGGGGCAGGGGGTACAATCACCCCTCCACTTT.

The chain combines TRBV28 with TRBJ2-1; maybe TRBD2 (6 bases). Germline V gene lookup returns CDR1 MDHEN and CDR2 SYDVKM. This CDR3 comprises 16 residues. V was shortened by 6 bases and J by 5 bases, with 20 bases between the two germline ends. The CDR3 nucleotides are TGTGCCAGCAGCAACCCTACCCGGGAGAAACACAATGAGCAGTTCTTC. Protein sequence: CASSNPTREKHNEQFF. The whole variable domain, remainder taken from reference TRBV28 and TRBJ2-1, is DVKVTQSSRYLVKRTGEKVFLECVQDMDHENMFWYRQDPGLGLRLIYFSYDVKMKEKGDIPEGYSVSREKKERFSLILESASTNQTSMYLCASSNPTREKHNEQFFGPGTRLTVL.

This clone was recorded only once. The chain carries TRBV6-6 and TRBJ2-2; D call uncertain. Trimming pared 5 bases from V and 0 bases from J, leaving 4 bases between. Germline V gives CDR1 MNHNY, CDR2 SVGAGI (reference sequence). The CDR3 sequence is 13 residues long. CDR3 protein: CASSSANTGELFF. The CDR3 region has the DNA TGTGCCAGCAGTAGCGCGAACACCGGGGAGCTGTTTTTT.